This T cell receptor beta chain is drawn from a study of blood T cell repertoires in COVID-19. The overall study: Samples representing acute and convalescent COVID-19 were sourced from the United States, Italy and Spain. In each case, the material was cDNA or gDNA derived from T cells, B-cell-depleted T cells, or PBMCs.

The CDR3 consists of 16 residues. Between the trimmed V and J ends, which lost 5 bases and 2 bases, there was a span of 16 bases. Germline V gene lookup returns CDR1 LNHDA and CDR2 SQIVND (reference sequence). Study processing details: Amplification of reference gene primers provided the estimated nucleated cell counts. Assay: immunoSEQ multiplex PCR; the TCRdb copy retains only in-frame clones and omits some. That table gives V, J and clone size, and the DNA gave D and trimming. Of about 99,000 clones in the sample, roughly 89% were seen once. The specimen sequenced was peripheral blood. The TCR was taken from a man between 65 and 85 years old with active or convalescent COVID-19. The chain combines TRBV19 with TRBJ1-5; weak D call: TRBD1 (5 bases). CDR3 protein: CASSSHRSGGNQPQHF. DNA of the CDR3: TGTGCCAGTAGTTCCCACAGGAGTGGAGGCAATCAGCCCCAGCATTTT.